Listed here are 11 T cell receptor beta chains from one sample, sequenced in a study of cytomegalovirus exposure and HLA in healthy donors. This PCR relied on a set of 60 Vbeta primers and 13 Jbeta primers. Here immunoSEQ multiplex PCR was the method, and the copy in TCRdb shows in-frame clones only, minus some. The repertoire holds around 93,000 clones, with roughly 82% as singletons. The sequenced material came from PBMCs. The receptors come from a man under 40 in good health and CMV-seropositive.

The chain carries TRBV5-8 and TRBJ1-4; 10 nucleotides align to TRBD1. Germline values: CDR1 SGHTS, CDR2 YDEGEE. The V and J ends lost 4 bases and 6 bases, in that order; junction bases with no gene match: 9. This CDR3 contains 16 residues. The CDR3 region is CASSPRWTGGYEKLFF. CDR3 nucleotides: TGTGCCAGCAGCCCACGTTGGACAGGGGGTTATGAAAAACTGTTTTTT.

The chain combines TRBV27 with TRBJ1-1, with a possible D match to TRBD1 (5 bases). V gave up 1 base and J gave up 1 base, with 16 bases separating them. The CDR3 length is 17 residues. Germline CDR1 is MNHEY and CDR2 is SMNVEV (reference sequence). This CDR3 is CASSLLTGTGRNTEAFF. As DNA, the CDR3 is TGTGCCAGCAGTTTATTAACGGGCACAGGCCGGAACACTGAAGCTTTCTTT.

J is TRBJ1-1 and V is TRBV7-2; D possibly corresponds to TRBD1 (6 bases). V dropped 3 bases and J dropped 0 bases, with 8 bases sitting between them. The CDR3 is made up of 14 amino acids. Germline V gives CDR1 SGHTA, CDR2 FQGNSA. CDR3 region: CASSFGQLNTEAFF. The CDR3 DNA is TGTGCCAGCAGCTTTGGACAGCTGAACACTGAAGCTTTCTTT.

This sequence joins TRBV19 and TRBJ1-2, with D perhaps matching TRBD1 (6 bases). Between the trimmed V and J ends, which lost 5 bases and 4 bases, there was a span of 23 bases. The CDR3 consists of 17 residues. Germline CDR1 reads LNHDA; CDR2 reads SQIVND (reference sequence). CDR3 protein: CASSVLPGHRASYGYTF. DNA for the CDR3: TGTGCCAGTAGTGTATTACCGGGACACAGAGCCTCCTATGGCTACACCTTC.

The V call is TRBV11-2, the J call TRBJ2-1, with 14 bases lining up with TRBD2. This CDR3 comprises 19 residues. Per the germline V gene, CDR1 is SGHAT and CDR2 is FQNNGV. The V gene end was trimmed by 2 bases and the J gene end by 5 bases; junction bases not matched to a gene: 11. DNA of the CDR3: TGTGCCAGCAGCTTAACTGGGACTAGCGGGAGTGTGAGAAACAATGAGCAGTTCTTC. Its translation: CASSLTGTSGSVRNNEQFF. Supplemented by reference TRBV11-2 and TRBJ2-1, the full variable domain reads EAGVAQSPRYKIIEKRQSVAFWCNPISGHATLYWYQQILGQGPKLLIQFQNNGVVDDSQLPKDRFSAERLKGVDSTLKIQPAKLEDSAVYLCASSLTGTSGSVRNNEQFFGPGTRLTVL.

CDR3 nucleotide sequence: TGTGCCAGCAGCGTGGGACTAGTCGAGGGGGGGGAGCTGTTTTTT. Amino acids: CASSVGLVEGGELFF. This chain joins TRBV9 and TRBJ2-2; 8 nucleotides match TRBD2. Germline values: CDR1 SGDLS, CDR2 YYNGEE. The CDR3 is made up of 15 amino acids. V shed 2 bases and J 8 bases; nucleotides not matched to a gene: 8.

V and J are TRBV6-1 and TRBJ1-5; D call uncertain. V gave up 6 bases and J gave up 3 bases, with 9 bases separating them. The CDR3 is 13 amino acids. Per the germline V gene, CDR1 is MNHNS and CDR2 is SASEGT. The CDR3 region is CASSPTFNQPQHF. As DNA, the CDR3 is TGTGCCAGCAGCCCCACATTCAATCAGCCCCAGCATTTT.

The rearrangement links TRBV7-9 to TRBJ2-7; TRBD2 matches 11 bases. Germline values: CDR1 SEHNR, CDR2 FQNEAQ (reference sequence). V dropped 1 base and J dropped 2; count of bases not matched to a gene: 7. This CDR3 is built from 17 residues. The CDR3 bases are TGTGCCAGCAGCTTAGTGGAGTCGACTAGCGGGGCCTACGAGCAGTACTTC. This codes for CASSLVESTSGAYEQYF. The whole variable domain, remainder taken from reference TRBV7-9 and TRBJ2-7, is DTGVSQNPRHKITKRGQNVTFRCDPISEHNRLYWYRQTLGQGPEFLTYFQNEAQLEKSRLLSDRFSAERPKGSFSTLEIQRTEQGDSAMYLCASSLVESTSGAYEQYFGPGTRLTVT.

On this clone itself: Germline and junction disagree at one end, which may indicate a read error. The gene calls are TRBV7-9 and TRBJ2-1, with TRBD2 matching over 9 bases. This CDR3 is built from 16 residues. CDR1 and CDR2 from the germline V gene are SEHNR and FQNEAQ (reference sequence). The CDR3 protein is CASSVAGDGFWDEQFF. CDR3 DNA: TGTGCCAGCAGCGTAGCGGGAGATGGGTTTTGGGATGAGCAGTTCTTC.

The chain combines TRBV14 with TRBJ1-1; no clear D. The CDR3 has 13 residues. Germline V CDR1 and CDR2: SGHDN, FVKESK. Trimming pared 4 bases from V and 0 bases from J, leaving 6 bases between. CDR3 nucleotides: TGTGCCAGCAGCCGTACAGTGAACACTGAAGCTTTCTTT. Its protein is CASSRTVNTEAFF.

The count of this clone is one. The genes are TRBV18 and TRBJ1-5; the D is unclear. This CDR3 is 13 amino acids long. Germline CDR1 KGHSH, CDR2 LQKENI. Trimming took off 4 bases at V and 7 bases at J, with 11 bases between the two ends. The CDR3 protein is CASSLDFGQPQHF. CDR3 sequence (DNA): TGTGCCAGCTCACTCGACTTCGGACAGCCCCAGCATTTT.